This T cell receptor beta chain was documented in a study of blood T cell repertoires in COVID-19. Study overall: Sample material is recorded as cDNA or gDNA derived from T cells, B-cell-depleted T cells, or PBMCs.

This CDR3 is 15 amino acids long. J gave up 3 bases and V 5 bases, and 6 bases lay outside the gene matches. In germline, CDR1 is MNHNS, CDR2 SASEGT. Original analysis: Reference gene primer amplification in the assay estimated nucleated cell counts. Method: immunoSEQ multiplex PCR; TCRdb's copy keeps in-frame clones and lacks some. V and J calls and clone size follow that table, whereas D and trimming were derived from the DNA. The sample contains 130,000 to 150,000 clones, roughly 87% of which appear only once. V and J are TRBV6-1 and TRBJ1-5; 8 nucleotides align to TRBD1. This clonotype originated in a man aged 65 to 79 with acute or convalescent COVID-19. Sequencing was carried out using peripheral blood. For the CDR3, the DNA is TGTGCCAGCAGTCGGACAGGGAAGGACAATCAGCCCCAGCATTTT. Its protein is CASSRTGKDNQPQHF.